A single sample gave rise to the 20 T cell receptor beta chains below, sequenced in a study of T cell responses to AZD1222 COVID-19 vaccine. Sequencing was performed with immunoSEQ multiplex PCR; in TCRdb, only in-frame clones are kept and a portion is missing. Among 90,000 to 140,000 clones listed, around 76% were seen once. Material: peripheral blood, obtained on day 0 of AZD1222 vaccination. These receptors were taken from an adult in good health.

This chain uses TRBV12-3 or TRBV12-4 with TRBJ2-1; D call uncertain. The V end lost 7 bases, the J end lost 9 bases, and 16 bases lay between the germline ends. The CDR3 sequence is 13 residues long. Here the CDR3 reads CASTPFGFGEQFF. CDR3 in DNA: TGTGCCAGCACCCCTTTCGGGTTCGGTGAGCAGTTCTTC.

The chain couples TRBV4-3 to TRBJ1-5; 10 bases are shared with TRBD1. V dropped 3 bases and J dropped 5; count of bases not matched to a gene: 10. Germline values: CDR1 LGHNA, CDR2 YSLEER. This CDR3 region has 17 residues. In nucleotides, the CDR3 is TGCGCCAGCAGCCATAGCCCCCCGACAGGGGGCTATCAGCCCCAGCATTTT. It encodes CASSHSPPTGGYQPQHF.

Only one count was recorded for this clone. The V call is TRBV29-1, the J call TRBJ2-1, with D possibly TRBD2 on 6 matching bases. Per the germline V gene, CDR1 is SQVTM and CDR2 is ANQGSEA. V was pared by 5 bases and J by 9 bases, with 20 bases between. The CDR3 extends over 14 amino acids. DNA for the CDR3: TGCAGCGTTCCCACCGTGGGGGGAGTCGGTGAGCAGTTCTTC. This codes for CSVPTVGGVGEQFF.

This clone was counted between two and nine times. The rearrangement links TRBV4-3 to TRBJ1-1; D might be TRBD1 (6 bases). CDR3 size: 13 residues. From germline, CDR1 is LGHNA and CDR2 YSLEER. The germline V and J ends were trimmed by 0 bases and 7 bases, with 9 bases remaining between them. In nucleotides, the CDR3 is TGCGCCAGCAGCCAAGACAGGGGCCGTGAAGCTTTCTTT. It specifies CASSQDRGREAFF.

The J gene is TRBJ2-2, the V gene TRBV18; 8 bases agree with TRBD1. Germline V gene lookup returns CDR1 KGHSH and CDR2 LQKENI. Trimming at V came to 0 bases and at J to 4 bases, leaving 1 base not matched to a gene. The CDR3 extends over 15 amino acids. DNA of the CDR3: TGTGCCAGCTCACCACCGGACAGGGTCACCGGGGAGCTGTTTTTT. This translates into CASSPPDRVTGELFF. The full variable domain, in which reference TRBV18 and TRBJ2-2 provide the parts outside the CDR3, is NAGVMQNPRHLVRRRGQEARLRCSPMKGHSHVYWYRQLPEEGLKFMVYLQKENIIDESGMPKERFSAEFPKEGPSILRIQQVVRGDSAAYFCASSPPDRVTGELFFGEGSRLTVL.

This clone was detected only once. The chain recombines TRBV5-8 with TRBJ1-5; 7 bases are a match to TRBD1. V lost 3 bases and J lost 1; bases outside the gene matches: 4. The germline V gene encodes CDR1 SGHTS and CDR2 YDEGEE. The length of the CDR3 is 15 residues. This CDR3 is CASSSGTASNQPQHF. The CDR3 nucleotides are TGTGCCAGCAGCTCCGGGACAGCGAGCAATCAGCCCCAGCATTTT.

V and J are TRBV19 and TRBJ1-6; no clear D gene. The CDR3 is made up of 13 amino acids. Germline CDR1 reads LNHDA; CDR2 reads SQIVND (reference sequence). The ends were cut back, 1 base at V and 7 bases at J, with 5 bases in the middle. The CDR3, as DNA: TGTGCCAGTAGTATAGTCCAGAATTCACCCCTCCACTTT. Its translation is CASSIVQNSPLHF.

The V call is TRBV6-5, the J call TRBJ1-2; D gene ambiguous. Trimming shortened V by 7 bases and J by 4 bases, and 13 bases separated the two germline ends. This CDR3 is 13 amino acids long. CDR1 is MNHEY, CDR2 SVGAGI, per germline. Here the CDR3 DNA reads TGTGCCAGCACGAATATCGGGTCCTATGGCTACACCTTC. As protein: CASTNIGSYGYTF.

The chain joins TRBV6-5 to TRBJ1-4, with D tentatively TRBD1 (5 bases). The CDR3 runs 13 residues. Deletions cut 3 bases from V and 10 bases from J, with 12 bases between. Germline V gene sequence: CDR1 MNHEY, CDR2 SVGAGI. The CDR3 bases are TGTGCCAGCAGTTATAGGGAAAGGGGAAAACTGTTTTTT. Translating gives CASSYRERGKLFF.

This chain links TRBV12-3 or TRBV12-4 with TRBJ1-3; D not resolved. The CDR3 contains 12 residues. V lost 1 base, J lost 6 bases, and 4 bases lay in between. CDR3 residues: CASSLVENTIYF. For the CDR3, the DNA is TGTGCCAGCAGTTTAGTAGAAAACACCATATATTTT.

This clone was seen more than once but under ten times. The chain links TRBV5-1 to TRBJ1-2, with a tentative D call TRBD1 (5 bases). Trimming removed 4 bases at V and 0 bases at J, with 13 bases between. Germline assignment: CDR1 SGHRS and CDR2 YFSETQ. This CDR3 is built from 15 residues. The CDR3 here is CASSPSGGTNYGYTF. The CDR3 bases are TGCGCCAGCAGCCCCAGCGGGGGGACTAACTATGGCTACACCTTC.

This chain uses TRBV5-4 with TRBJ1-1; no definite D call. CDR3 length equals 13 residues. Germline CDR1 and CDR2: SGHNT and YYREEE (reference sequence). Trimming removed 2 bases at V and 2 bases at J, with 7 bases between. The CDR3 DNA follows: TGTGCCAGCAGCTTTCGGGGAAACACTGAAGCTTTCTTT. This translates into CASSFRGNTEAFF.

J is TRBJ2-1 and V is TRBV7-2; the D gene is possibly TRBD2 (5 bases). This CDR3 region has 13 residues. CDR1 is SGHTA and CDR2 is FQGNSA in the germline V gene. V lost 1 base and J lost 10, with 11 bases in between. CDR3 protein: CASSLGGPREQFF. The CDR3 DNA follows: TGTGCCAGCAGCTTAGGCGGGCCGCGGGAGCAGTTCTTC.

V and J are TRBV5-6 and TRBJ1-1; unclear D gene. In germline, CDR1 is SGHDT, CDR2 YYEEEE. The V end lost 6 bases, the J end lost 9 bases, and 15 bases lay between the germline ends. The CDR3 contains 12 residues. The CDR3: CASTLRVIKAFF. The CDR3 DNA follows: TGTGCCAGCACCCTTAGGGTCATTAAAGCTTTCTTT.

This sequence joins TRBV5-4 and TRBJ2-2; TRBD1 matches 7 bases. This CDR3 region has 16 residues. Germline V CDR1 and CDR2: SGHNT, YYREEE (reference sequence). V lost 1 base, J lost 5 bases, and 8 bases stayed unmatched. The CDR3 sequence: CASSLKRTGGTGELFF. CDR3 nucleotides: TGTGCCAGCAGCTTGAAGAGGACAGGTGGTACCGGGGAGCTGTTTTTT.

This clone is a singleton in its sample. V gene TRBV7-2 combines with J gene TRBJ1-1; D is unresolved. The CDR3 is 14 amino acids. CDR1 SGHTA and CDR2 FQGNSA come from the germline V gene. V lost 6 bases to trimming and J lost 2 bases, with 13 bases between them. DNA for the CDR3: TGTGCCAGCAGTCGCCCCGGCCGTAACACTGAAGCTTTCTTT. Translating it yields CASSRPGRNTEAFF.

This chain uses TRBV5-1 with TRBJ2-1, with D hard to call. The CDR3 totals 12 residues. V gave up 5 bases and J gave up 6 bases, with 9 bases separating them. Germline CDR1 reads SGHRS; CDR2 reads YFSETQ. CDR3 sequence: CASRDTPNEQFF. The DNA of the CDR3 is TGCGCCAGCAGAGACACCCCCAATGAGCAGTTCTTC.

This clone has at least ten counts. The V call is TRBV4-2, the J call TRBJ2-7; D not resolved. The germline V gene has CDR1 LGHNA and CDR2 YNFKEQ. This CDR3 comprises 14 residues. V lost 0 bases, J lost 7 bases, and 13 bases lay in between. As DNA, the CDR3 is TGTGCCAGCAGCCAAGAAGTGGAGTCGACAGAGCAGTACTTC. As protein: CASSQEVESTEQYF.

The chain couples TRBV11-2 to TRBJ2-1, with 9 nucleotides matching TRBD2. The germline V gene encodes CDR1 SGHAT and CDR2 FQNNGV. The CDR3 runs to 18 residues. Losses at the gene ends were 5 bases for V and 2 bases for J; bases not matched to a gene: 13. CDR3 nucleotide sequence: TGTGCCAGCAGCAATATCCGAAGACTAGCGGTGACCTACAATGAGCAGTTCTTC. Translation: CASSNIRRLAVTYNEQFF.

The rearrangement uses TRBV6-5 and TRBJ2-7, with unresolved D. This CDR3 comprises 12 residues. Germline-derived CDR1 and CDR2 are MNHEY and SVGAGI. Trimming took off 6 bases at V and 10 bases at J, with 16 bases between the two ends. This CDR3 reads CASRDPSTFQYF. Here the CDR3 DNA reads TGTGCCAGCAGGGATCCCTCTACGTTTCAGTACTTC.